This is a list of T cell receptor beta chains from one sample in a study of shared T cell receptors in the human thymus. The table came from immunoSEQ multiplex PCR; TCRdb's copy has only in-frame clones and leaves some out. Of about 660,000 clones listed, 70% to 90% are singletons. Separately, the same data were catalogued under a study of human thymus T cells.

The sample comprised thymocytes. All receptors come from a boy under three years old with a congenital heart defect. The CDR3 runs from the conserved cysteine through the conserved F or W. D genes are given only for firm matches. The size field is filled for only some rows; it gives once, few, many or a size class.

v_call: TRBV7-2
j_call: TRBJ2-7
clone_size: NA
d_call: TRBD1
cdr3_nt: TGTGCCAGCCCCCCACCGGGACAGGCAAAATACGAGCAGTACTTC
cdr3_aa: CASPPPGQAKYEQYF

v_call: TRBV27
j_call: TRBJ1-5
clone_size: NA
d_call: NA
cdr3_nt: TGTGCCAGCAGCCGTTGGCGGGTTATGACCCAGCATTTT
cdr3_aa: CASSRWRVMTQHF

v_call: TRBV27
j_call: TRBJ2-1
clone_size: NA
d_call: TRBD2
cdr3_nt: TGTGCCAGTCATCGGATAGGGGCTAGCGGAGTGTACAATGAGCAGTTCTTC
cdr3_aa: CASHRIGASGVYNEQFF

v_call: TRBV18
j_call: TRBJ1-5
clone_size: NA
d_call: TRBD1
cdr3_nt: TGTGCCAGCTCAAATCGGGACAGGGGCGGCAATCAGCCCCAGCATTTT
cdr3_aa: CASSNRDRGGNQPQHF

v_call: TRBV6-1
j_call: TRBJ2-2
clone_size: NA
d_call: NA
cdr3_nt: TGTGCCAGCAGTGTCCCGCGGGGGCGGGAGACCGGGGAGCTGTTTTTT
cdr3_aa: CASSVPRGRETGELFF

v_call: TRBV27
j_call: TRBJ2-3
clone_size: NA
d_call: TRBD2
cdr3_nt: TGTGCCAGCAGTTTTAGGACTAGCGGGACGGACACAGATACGCAGTATTTT
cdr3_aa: CASSFRTSGTDTDTQYF

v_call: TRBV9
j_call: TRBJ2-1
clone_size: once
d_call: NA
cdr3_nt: TGTGCCAGCAGCGTCCTTACTAGCAGCCTGAACAATGAGCAGTTCTTC
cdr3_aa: CASSVLTSSLNNEQFF

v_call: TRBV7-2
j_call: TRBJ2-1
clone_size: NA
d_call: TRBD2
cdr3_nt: TGTGCCAGCAGCTTAGATGGTGGCGGGAGGTTAAGGGAGCAGTTCTTC
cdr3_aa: CASSLDGGGRLREQFF

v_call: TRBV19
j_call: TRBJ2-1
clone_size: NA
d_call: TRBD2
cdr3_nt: TGTGCCAGTAGTATTCCTCGAAGCGGGAGGGCTAGGGATGAGCAGTTCTTC
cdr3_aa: CASSIPRSGRARDEQFF

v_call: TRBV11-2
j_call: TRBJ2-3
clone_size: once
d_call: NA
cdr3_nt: TGTGCCAGCAGCCCAGACGGCGGGGAGTGTGCAGATACGCAGTATTTT
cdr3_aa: CASSPDGGECADTQYF

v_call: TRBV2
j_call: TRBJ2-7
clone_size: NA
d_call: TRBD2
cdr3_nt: TGTGCCAGCAGTGGGAGGGGCGGGAGGGCCTTACCTTTATACGAGCAGTACTTC
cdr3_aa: CASSGRGGRALPLYEQYF

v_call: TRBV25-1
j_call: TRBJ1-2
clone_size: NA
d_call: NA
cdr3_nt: TGTGCCAGCAGTGATAACAGGCAAGACTATGGCTACACCTTC
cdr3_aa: CASSDNRQDYGYTF